One and the same sample provided the 4 T cell receptor beta chains below, sequenced in a study of breast tumors, draining lymph nodes, adjacent tissues. TCRdb re-analysed the multiplex PCR reads in MiXCR, keeping a single row per CDR3 protein. Of around 130,000 distinct CDR3 sequences in the sample, 21% were seen once. Axillary draining lymph nodes of breast cancer patients supplied the node samples. The specimen sequenced was axillary lymph node tissue. Receptors were obtained from a female donor with breast cancer. Some clones in this sample may be carry-over from other donors' samples.

This clonotype was counted many times. The rearrangement links TRBV7-2 to TRBJ2-3; 7 nucleotides line up with TRBD1. Germline lookup yields CDR1 SGHTA and CDR2 FQGNSA. Unmatched junction bases numbered 11, after V lost 5 bases and J lost 3 bases. This CDR3 has 16 amino acids. The CDR3 coding sequence is TGTGCCAGCAGCACAGGACAGGAGCCTGGTACAGATACGCAGTATTTT. Translating it yields CASSTGQEPGTDTQYF. The whole variable domain, remainder taken from reference TRBV7-2 and TRBJ2-3, is GAGVSQSPSNKVTEKGKDVELRCDPISGHTALYWYRQSLGQGLEFLIYFQGNSAPDKSGLPSDRFSAERTGGSVSTLTIQRTQQEDSAVYLCASSTGQEPGTDTQYFGPGTRLTVL.

This clonotype has a count of ten or more. The rearrangement joins TRBV20-1 to TRBJ2-2; a weak D match, TRBD2 (5 bases). Trimming shortened V by 3 bases and J by 6 bases, and 8 bases separated the two germline ends. The CDR3 length is 12 residues. In germline, CDR1 is DFQATT, CDR2 SNEGSKA (reference sequence). DNA for the CDR3: TGCAGTGCTAGTGAGGGTCCCGGGGAGCTGTTTTTT. Translation: CSASEGPGELFF.

This clonotype was recorded many times. CDR3 sequence (DNA): TGTGCCAGCAGTTACCCGATAGACAGGCCGGGGGAGACCCAGTACTTC. Encoded protein: CASSYPIDRPGETQYF. V is TRBV6-6 and J is TRBJ2-5, with D possibly TRBD1 on 6 matching bases. V lost 2 bases and J 5 bases, leaving 18 bases between the germline ends. Germline assignment: CDR1 MNHNY and CDR2 SVGAGI (reference sequence). The CDR3 extends over 16 amino acids.

In the case of this clonotype: One base away lies a much larger clone, so this may be a sequencing read error. The V call is TRBV10-3, the J call TRBJ1-5; perhaps TRBD1 as D (5 bases). V lost 8 bases and J lost 3, with 14 bases in between. The CDR3 runs 14 residues. In germline, CDR1 is ENHRY, CDR2 SYGVKD. The CDR3 DNA sequence: TGTGCCATCGCGGCAGGGACGGCCAATCAGCCCCAGCATTTT. Translating gives CAIAAGTANQPQHF.